These T cell receptor beta chains were read from a single sample in a study of CD8 T cells in ankylosing spondylitis. TCRdb passed the 5' RACE reads through MiXCR, listing each CDR3 protein once. The sample consists of 300,000 to 400,000 distinct CDR3 sequences, approximately 20% of them appearing once. The specimen was blood, either unsorted or a sorted T cell fraction (not recorded which). The receptors come from a male donor with ankylosing spondylitis. CDR3s include the opening cysteine and the closing phenylalanine or tryptophan. Each record gives: D gene, V gene, J gene, clone size, CDR3 DNA, CDR3 protein. The D gene is left open where the match is weak. A clone size is listed for some rows: how often the clone was seen (once, few, many), or a class if it is expanded.

>TRBD2|TRBV5-1|TRBJ2-2|.
TGCGCCAGCAGCTTGCTTGGCGGGGGAAACACCGGGGAGCTGTTTTTT
CASSLLGGGNTGELFF
>TRBD2|TRBV20-1|TRBJ2-2|.
TGCAGTGCCCGGACTAGTCTTGACACCGGGGAGCTGTTTTTT
CSARTSLDTGELFF
>.|TRBV28|TRBJ2-7|few
TGTGCCAGCAGTTCCCCGGGACCGAGGAGCTCCTACGAGCAGTACTTC
CASSSPGPRSSYEQYF
>TRBD1|TRBV29-1|TRBJ1-5|many
TGCAGCGTTACTGCAGGGGGGAATCAGCCCCAGCATTTT
CSVTAGGNQPQHF
>.|TRBV12-3/TRBV12-4|TRBJ1-4|.
TGTGCCAGCAGTTTTAGGGGACTTAATGAAAAACTGTTTTTT
CASSFRGLNEKLFF
>.|TRBV7-2|TRBJ2-7|.
TGTGCCAGCAGCTTAGGAGGGGGGCTCCTTTATGAGCAGTACTTC
CASSLGGGLLYEQYF
>TRBD1|TRBV6-1|TRBJ2-2|.
TGTGCCAGCAGCGAACAGGGGGCCCCCGGGGAGCTGTTTTTT
CASSEQGAPGELFF
>.|TRBV6-1|TRBJ1-5|.
TGTGCCAGCAGGGCCGAGTGGGGGGGCGGGCCCCAGCATTTT
CASRAEWGGGPQHF
>.|TRBV5-1|TRBJ1-2|.
TGCGCCAGCAGCTTGGGAGACGGGAACTATGGCTACACCTTC
CASSLGDGNYGYTF
>TRBD1|TRBV7-9|TRBJ2-2|few
TGTGCCAGCAGCTCCGGACAGGGGGTCTGGGCCGGGGAGCTGTTTTTT
CASSSGQGVWAGELFF
>TRBD2|TRBV5-1|TRBJ2-1|.
TGCGCCAGCAGCTTACTTCTAGCGGGAGGAGGGAGTGAGCAGTTCTTC
CASSLLLAGGGSEQFF
>.|TRBV9|TRBJ2-3|.
TGTGCCAGCAGCGTAGGAACCACAGATACGCAGTATTTT
CASSVGTTDTQYF
>TRBD2|TRBV5-1|TRBJ2-2|.
TGCGCCAGCAGCCAAAGCGGGAGAGAGACCGGGGAGCTGTTTTTT
CASSQSGRETGELFF
>.|TRBV25-1|TRBJ2-5|.
TGTGCCTCCGAGGGTAGAGAGACCCAGTACTTC
CASEGRETQYF
>.|TRBV10-3|TRBJ1-1|.
TGTGCCATCAGTCAGACAGAGGAACACAGTGAAGCTTTCTTT
CAISQTEEHSEAFF
>.|TRBV5-1|TRBJ2-7|.
TGCGCCAGCAGCTCGACAGCCGCCTACGAGCAGTACTTC
CASSSTAAYEQYF
>.|TRBV5-1|TRBJ2-3|.
TGCGCCAGCAGCGTCGAAGGACAGCTCACAGATACGCAGTATTTT
CASSVEGQLTDTQYF
>.|TRBV20-1|TRBJ1-4|.
TGCAGTGCCGTTCCACGGCTACGGGATGAAAAACTGTTTTTT
CSAVPRLRDEKLFF
>TRBD2|TRBV3-1|TRBJ2-2|few
TGTGCCAGCAAACCGGGACTAGCCGCCACCGGGGAGCTGTTTTTT
CASKPGLAATGELFF
>.|TRBV7-3|TRBJ2-1|.
TGTGCCAGCAGCTTAATCCGGGGAAGTAGCGAGCAGTTCTTC
CASSLIRGSSEQFF
>TRBD1|TRBV7-2|TRBJ2-3|.
TGTGCCAGCAGCTTCGTGACAGGGAACACAGATACGCAGTATTTT
CASSFVTGNTDTQYF
>.|TRBV4-3|TRBJ1-4|few
TGCGCCAGCAGCCAAGATCCCCCAGGGACCGAGAATGAAAAACTGTTTTTT
CASSQDPPGTENEKLFF
>.|TRBV7-3|TRBJ2-3|few
TGTGCCAGCAGCTTAGGGACGGCGGAAGATACGCAGTATTTT
CASSLGTAEDTQYF
>TRBD1|TRBV7-2|TRBJ2-5|.
TGTGCCAGCAGCTCACCGGGACAGGAAAAGACCCAGTACTTC
CASSSPGQEKTQYF
>.|TRBV3-1|TRBJ2-1|many
TGTGCCAGCAGCCCGACTAGCTCCTACAATGAGCAGTTCTTC
CASSPTSSYNEQFF
>TRBD2|TRBV20-1|TRBJ2-3|.
TGCAGTGCATCCTCGACTAGCGGGAGCGCAGATACGCAGTATTTT
CSASSTSGSADTQYF
>.|TRBV9|TRBJ2-3|few
TGTGCCAGCAGCGTCATCCCGGGCACAGATACGCAGTATTTT
CASSVIPGTDTQYF
>TRBD1|TRBV5-1|TRBJ1-1|.
TGCGCCAGCAGCTTCTCCCCGGACAGGGTGAACACTGAAGCTTTCTTT
CASSFSPDRVNTEAFF
>.|TRBV7-9|TRBJ1-2|many
TGTGCCAGCAGCTTATTGTCGGACGGGGCTGGCTACACCTTC
CASSLLSDGAGYTF
>.|TRBV5-1|TRBJ2-1|few
TGCGCCAGCAGCTCAATAGCGGATGTCTCTCGCAATGAGCAGTTCTTC
CASSSIADVSRNEQFF
>.|TRBV9|TRBJ2-1|few
TGTGCCAGCAGCGTTGGCCCGGATTTGGTCAATGAGCAGTTCTTC
CASSVGPDLVNEQFF
>TRBD2|TRBV18|TRBJ2-3|.
TGTGCCAGCTCACCGGACGGGAGGGCCCCCCCCAGCACAGATACGCAGTATTTT
CASSPDGRAPPSTDTQYF
>TRBD1|TRBV4-2|TRBJ1-5|.
TGTGCCAGCAGCCAAGATTACGACAGGGCATTCCAGCCCCAGCATTTT
CASSQDYDRAFQPQHF
>TRBD2|TRBV19|TRBJ2-1|.
TGTGCCAGTAGTGCCACACTAGCGGGAGAATACAATGAGCAGTTCTTC
CASSATLAGEYNEQFF
>TRBD1|TRBV30|TRBJ2-7|.
TGTGCCTGGAACGTACCCGGGACAGGGTCCCACGAGCAGTACTTC
CAWNVPGTGSHEQYF
>.|TRBV7-9|TRBJ2-2|.
TGTGCCAGCAGCTCCCCGGCCCCTGTTAACACCGGGGAGCTGTTTTTT
CASSSPAPVNTGELFF
>.|TRBV3-1|TRBJ2-3|many
TGTGCCAGCAGCCAAGAGACAGATACGCAGTATTTT
CASSQETDTQYF
>TRBD2|TRBV20-1|TRBJ2-3|.
TGCAGTGCTGTAGCGGGAGGGCCTTCAGATACGCAGTATTTT
CSAVAGGPSDTQYF
>.|TRBV29-1|TRBJ2-1|few
TGCAGCGTTAAAGGGGTAGATGAGCAGTTCTTC
CSVKGVDEQFF
>TRBD2|TRBV20-1|TRBJ2-1|few
TGCAGTGCTATTAGCGGGAGGGCTATAAATGAGCAGTTCTTC
CSAISGRAINEQFF
>TRBD2|TRBV10-3|TRBJ2-2|.
TGTGCCATCAGTGAGAGACTAGCGGGAGCGATCGGGGAGCTGTTTTTT
CAISERLAGAIGELFF
>TRBD2|TRBV10-3|TRBJ2-7|few
TGTGCCATCAGTGAAACTAGCGGGAGGATCGACGAGCAGTACTTC
CAISETSGRIDEQYF
>TRBD1|TRBV20-1|TRBJ1-5|.
TGCAGTGCTAGTATGGGACAGGTCTTTGATCAGCCCCAGCATTTT
CSASMGQVFDQPQHF
>.|TRBV5-1|TRBJ2-3|.
TGCGCCAGCAGCAGATCTAGGGGATCAGATACGCAGTATTTT
CASSRSRGSDTQYF
>.|TRBV7-2|TRBJ2-1|few
TGTGCCAGCAGCTTAAGTCCCGGAAACAATGAGCAGTTCTTC
CASSLSPGNNEQFF
>TRBD1|TRBV15|TRBJ2-1|many
TGTGCCACCAGCATTGGGGGGACAGGTGGTGATGAGCAGTTCTTC
CATSIGGTGGDEQFF
>.|TRBV7-9|TRBJ2-3|once
TGTGCCAGCAGCGAACCGGGCCTAGTACCGGGCACAGATACGCAGTATTTT
CASSEPGLVPGTDTQYF
>.|TRBV10-3|TRBJ1-1|.
TGTGCCATCAGTGCAGGGGCGAGCACTGAAGCTTTCTTT
CAISAGASTEAFF
>.|TRBV28|TRBJ1-2|.
TGTGCCAGCAGTTTAGAACAGGTCCATGGCTACACCTTC
CASSLEQVHGYTF
>.|TRBV12-3/TRBV12-4|TRBJ2-7|.
TGTGCCAGCAGTTTGGGAGTACTCCCCTACGAGCAGTACTTC
CASSLGVLPYEQYF
>.|TRBV19|TRBJ1-5|few
TGTGCCAGTAGTATAAGGAGGGGCAATCAGCCCCAGCATTTT
CASSIRRGNQPQHF
>.|TRBV9|TRBJ1-3|few
TGTGCCAGCAGCGTACAGGCCCGCTCTGGAAACACCATATATTTT
CASSVQARSGNTIYF
>.|TRBV7-2|TRBJ2-7|few
TGTGCCAGCAGCCCAGGACTTCTAGGGCAGTACTTC
CASSPGLLGQYF
>.|TRBV14|TRBJ2-1|.
TGTGCCAGCAGCCGAGGGGGACTCCTGAGCTCCTACAATGAGCAGTTCTTC
CASSRGGLLSSYNEQFF
>TRBD1|TRBV28|TRBJ1-5|once
TGTGCCAGCAGTTTAGGGGACAGGGGGCCCCAGCATTTT
CASSLGDRGPQHF
>.|TRBV20-1|TRBJ2-5|few
TGCAGTGCTAGAGACATCACGGGAGAAGAGACCCAGTACTTC
CSARDITGEETQYF